This T cell receptor (beta chain) was sequenced in a study of T cells in Graves' hyperthyroidism and ophthalmopathy. Amplified TCR beta CDR3 regions derived from RNA transcripts. Primed by the HTBI set, a first-round RT-PCR was run on the TCR CDR3. TCRdb redid the calling of the multiplex PCR reads with MiXCR, one entry per CDR3 protein. The repertoire has more than 450,000 distinct CDR3 sequences, just under 20% of them found once; the top ten carry around 50%. Per the germline V gene, CDR1 is MNHEY and CDR2 is SVGEGT. J gave up 1 base and V 4 bases, and 9 bases lay outside the gene matches. This CDR3 is 17 amino acids long. Out of approximately 10 ml of fresh peripheral blood came the PBMCs. This clonotype has a handful of counts. What it binds is unknown. Overall study findings and caveats: Most clonotypes expanded in thyroid above 0.001 were likewise present in blood.

The chain joins TRBV6-2 or TRBV6-3 to TRBJ2-2; 7 bases fit TRBD2. The receptor was isolated from a man aged 35 to 55 with Graves' ophthalmopathy. The sample comprised blood. CDR3 sequence: CASSFMGGSVNTGELFF. The CDR3 DNA reads as TGTGCCAGCAGTTTCATGGGCGGGAGTGTGAACACCGGGGAGCTGTTTTTT.